Each of the 15 T cell receptor beta chains below was sequenced from the same sample in a study of T-cell reconstitution after alpha-beta-depleted transplantation in children. Unique molecular identifiers were used to barcode this TCRbeta library. Each CDR3 protein gets one entry after TCRdb re-called the PCR reads with MiXCR. The sample carries about 540,000 distinct CDR3 sequences, roughly 18% recorded once. The material sequenced was PBMCs from the stem cell graft donor, taken from the stem cell graft. The source of these receptors is a human donor who donated a stem cell graft to a child with acute lymphoblastic leukemia.

There are a few counts of this clonotype. The chain recombines TRBV20-1 with TRBJ1-1; tentatively, D is TRBD1 (6 bases). The germline V and J ends were trimmed by 0 bases and 0 bases, with 14 bases remaining between them. This CDR3 is built from 16 residues. From germline, CDR1 is DFQATT and CDR2 SNEGSKA (reference sequence). The CDR3 nucleotides are TGCAGTGCTAGAGAGTTAGGGGGGCTGGTGAACACTGAAGCTTTCTTT. Encoded protein: CSARELGGLVNTEAFF.

This clonotype was detected a few times. The chain joins TRBV7-9 to TRBJ2-1, with D unclear. V was clipped by 5 bases and J by 3 bases, with 8 bases between them. The CDR3 is made up of 13 amino acids. Germline CDR1 is SEHNR and CDR2 is FQNEAQ (reference sequence). Here the CDR3 DNA reads TGTGCCAGCAGCCGGCCCGGCTACAATGAGCAGTTCTTC. Protein sequence: CASSRPGYNEQFF.

The chain combines TRBV5-1 with TRBJ2-7; D not resolved. Germline values: CDR1 SGHRS, CDR2 YFSETQ. Between the trimmed V and J ends, which lost 5 bases and 3 bases, there was a span of 9 bases. The CDR3 runs to 12 residues. CDR3 amino acids: CASRAGDYEQYF. CDR3 DNA: TGCGCCAGCAGGGCCGGCGACTACGAGCAGTACTTC.

The chain uses TRBV7-3 and TRBJ2-7; D is uncertain. Trimming removed 4 bases from V and 6 bases from J, with 7 bases in between. The CDR3 sequence is 11 residues long. Per germline, CDR1 SGHTA and CDR2 FQGTGA. CDR3 DNA sequence: TGTGCCAGCAGCTCGGCCCGCGAGCAGTACTTC. This gives the protein CASSSAREQYF. Drawing the rest from reference TRBV7-3 and TRBJ2-7, the complete variable domain is GAGVSQTPSNKVTEKGKYVELRCDPISGHTALYWYRQSLGQGPEFLIYFQGTGAADDSGLPNDRFFAVRPEGSVSTLKIQRTERGDSAVYLCASSSAREQYFGPGTRLTVT.

Many counts were recorded for this clonotype. The V and J genes are TRBV7-6 and TRBJ2-1; 7 nucleotides match TRBD2. The CDR3 has 14 amino acids. Trimming cost V 4 bases and J 3 bases; bases outside gene matches: 3. Per germline, CDR1 SGHVS and CDR2 FNYEAQ. The DNA for the CDR3 is TGTGCCAGCAGCTCATTAGCGGGCTACAATGAGCAGTTCTTC. Translating it yields CASSSLAGYNEQFF.

This chain joins TRBV20-1 and TRBJ2-7; TRBD2 matches at 12 bases. The V gene end was trimmed by 3 bases and the J gene end by 5 bases; junction bases not matched to a gene: 2. The V gene's germline CDR1 is DFQATT and CDR2 SNEGSKA (reference sequence). CDR3 length equals 13 residues. CDR3 protein: CSARTSGGHEQYF. The CDR3, as DNA: TGCAGTGCTAGGACTAGCGGGGGCCACGAGCAGTACTTC.

The J gene is TRBJ2-3, the V gene TRBV6-1, with TRBD1 identical over 9 bases. Germline assignment: CDR1 MNHNS and CDR2 SASEGT. CDR3 length: 18 amino acids. V was clipped by 6 bases and J by 0 bases; unmatched bases: 13. The CDR3 protein is CASSRIPPGTGSTDTQYF. CDR3 DNA: TGTGCCAGCAGCCGAATCCCGCCGGGGACAGGGAGCACAGATACGCAGTATTTT.

This chain uses TRBV19 with TRBJ2-2; D gene unclear. The V gene lost 5 bases and the J gene lost 7 bases, with 8 bases spanning the gap. Germline V gene lookup returns CDR1 LNHDA and CDR2 SQIVND (reference sequence). The CDR3 extends over 12 amino acids. CDR3 coding DNA: TGTGCCAGTAGTCCGACCAGCGGGGAGCTGTTTTTT. It encodes CASSPTSGELFF.

This chain uses TRBV20-1 with TRBJ1-1; D not certain. CDR3 size: 14 residues. The germline gives CDR1 DFQATT, CDR2 SNEGSKA (reference sequence). V lost 6 bases and J lost 1, with 15 bases in between. The CDR3 sequence is CSAPREGQNTEAFF. The CDR3, as DNA: TGCAGTGCCCCAAGGGAAGGTCAGAACACTGAAGCTTTCTTT.

This clonotype has only a few counts. The chain carries TRBV29-1 and TRBJ2-1; 9 positions match TRBD2. Germline V gene sequence: CDR1 SQVTM, CDR2 ANQGSEA. The CDR3 runs to 14 residues. Trimming cost V 3 bases and J 6 bases; bases outside gene matches: 6. CDR3 residues: CSVEREGLSNEQFF. CDR3 DNA: TGCAGCGTTGAGCGGGAGGGCCTGAGCAATGAGCAGTTCTTC.

V gene TRBV30 combines with J gene TRBJ2-7, with 9 bases aligning to TRBD1. The J segment lost 3 bases and the V segment lost 0 bases, leaving 6 bases of the junction unmatched. This CDR3 comprises 15 residues. CDR1 is GTSNPN, CDR2 SVGIG, per germline (reference sequence). The CDR3 is CAWSVDRTGVYEQYF. The CDR3 nucleotides are TGTGCCTGGAGTGTAGATAGGACAGGGGTCTACGAGCAGTACTTC.

The rearrangement uses TRBV18 and TRBJ1-5; D is uncertain. Trimming shortened V by 3 bases and J by 7 bases, and 19 bases separated the two germline ends. The CDR3 has 16 residues. Germline CDR1 reads KGHSH; CDR2 reads LQKENI. The CDR3 DNA reads TGTGCCAGCTCACCCGATCTAATGAGGGATGAACAGCCCCAGCATTTT. It specifies CASSPDLMRDEQPQHF.

The V and J genes are TRBV5-1 and TRBJ2-2, with D tentatively TRBD1 (7 bases). Deletions cut 0 bases from V and 1 base from J, with 13 bases between. This CDR3 has 17 amino acids. Per the germline V gene, CDR1 is SGHRS and CDR2 is YFSETQ. The CDR3 loop reads CASSLARQGLNTGELFF. The DNA for the CDR3 is TGCGCCAGCAGCTTGGCTAGACAGGGACTGAACACCGGGGAGCTGTTTTTT. Using reference TRBV5-1 and TRBJ2-2 for the parts outside the CDR3, the full variable domain is KAGVTQTPRYLIKTRGQQVTLSCSPISGHRSVSWYQQTPGQGLQFLFEYFSETQRNKGNFPGRFSGRQFSNSRSEMNVSTLELGDSALYLCASSLARQGLNTGELFFGEGSRLTVL.

This clonotype was picked up a small number of times. The genes are TRBV6-2 or TRBV6-3 and TRBJ2-7; D unclear. Per germline, CDR1 MNHEY and CDR2 SVGEGT. V was clipped by 0 bases and J by 0 bases, with 12 bases between them. The CDR3 consists of 16 residues. CDR3 sequence (DNA): TGTGCCAGCAGTTACTCGACTGCGGAGAGCTCCTACGAGCAGTACTTC. Amino acid sequence: CASSYSTAESSYEQYF.

The genes are TRBV3-1 and TRBJ2-7; 11 bases agree with TRBD2. The germline gives CDR1 LGHDT, CDR2 YNNKEL (reference sequence). Trimming took 0 bases from V and 1 from J; bases not matched to a gene: 2. The CDR3 runs 16 residues. DNA for the CDR3: TGTGCCAGCAGCCAAGAGGGACTAGCGGAGTCCTACGAGCAGTACTTC. This gives the protein CASSQEGLAESYEQYF.